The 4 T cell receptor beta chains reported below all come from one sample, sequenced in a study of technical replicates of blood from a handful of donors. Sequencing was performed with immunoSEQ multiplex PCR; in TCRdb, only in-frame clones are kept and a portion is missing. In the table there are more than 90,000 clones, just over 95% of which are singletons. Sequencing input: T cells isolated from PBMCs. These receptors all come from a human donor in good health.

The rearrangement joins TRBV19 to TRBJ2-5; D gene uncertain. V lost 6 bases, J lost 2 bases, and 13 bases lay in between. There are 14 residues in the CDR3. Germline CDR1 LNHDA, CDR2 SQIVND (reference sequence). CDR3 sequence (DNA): TGTGCCAGTAGGTCAACAGCTTCTCAAGAGACCCAGTACTTC. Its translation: CASRSTASQETQYF.

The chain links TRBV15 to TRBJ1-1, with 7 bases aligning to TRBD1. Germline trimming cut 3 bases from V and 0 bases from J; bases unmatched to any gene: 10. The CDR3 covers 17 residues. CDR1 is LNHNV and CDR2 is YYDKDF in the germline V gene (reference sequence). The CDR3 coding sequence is TGTGCCACCAGCAGCCCTCTAGTTAGGGGGCTGAACACTGAAGCTTTCTTT. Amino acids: CATSSPLVRGLNTEAFF.

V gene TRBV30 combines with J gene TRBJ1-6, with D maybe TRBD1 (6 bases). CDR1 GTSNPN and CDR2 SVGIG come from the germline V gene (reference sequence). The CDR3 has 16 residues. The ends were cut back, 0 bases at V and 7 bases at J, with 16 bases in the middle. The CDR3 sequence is CAWSVRRGRPNSPLHF. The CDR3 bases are TGTGCCTGGAGTGTACGCAGGGGCCGACCGAATTCACCCCTCCACTTT.

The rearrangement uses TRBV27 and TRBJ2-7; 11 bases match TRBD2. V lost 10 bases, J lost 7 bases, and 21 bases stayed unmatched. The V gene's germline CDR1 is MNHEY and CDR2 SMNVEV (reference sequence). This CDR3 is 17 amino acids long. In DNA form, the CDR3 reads TGTGCCACCATGACTAGCGGGAAATACGGTCGCCCGCCGGAGCAGTACTTC. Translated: CATMTSGKYGRPPEQYF.